Listed below are T cell receptor beta chains from one sample, sequenced in a study of beta chain features in type 1 diabetes. The repertoire was sequenced with immunoSEQ multiplex PCR; TCRdb's copy has only in-frame clones and lacks some. This repertoire shows roughly 150,000 clones, almost 65% found once; its top ten account for 0.08% to 0.09%. Sequencing was done on a sample of naive CD4+ T cells from blood. Receptor source: a man aged 25-40 years with type 1 diabetes. CDR3s include the opening cysteine and the closing phenylalanine or tryptophan.

>TRBJ2-1|TRBV5-6
CASSLLNEQFF
>TRBJ2-7|TRBV30
CAWRSRGSEQYF
>TRBJ1-1|TRBV4-1
CASSQEGKAFF
>TRBJ1-1|TRBV4-1
CASSQVIGTAEAFF
>TRBJ2-6|TRBV7-9
CASSLLGSGANVLTF
>TRBJ2-1|TRBV9
CASSVGPLNEQFF
>TRBJ2-5|TRBV28
CASSIRDSQETQYF
>TRBJ2-7|TRBV9
CASSVATGTSYEQYF
>TRBJ1-2|TRBV30
CAWLTLPGQGAGGYTF
>TRBJ2-3|TRBV7-2
CASSREASGGDDTQYF
>TRBJ2-6|TRBV28
CASSHQESGANVLTF
>TRBJ2-4|TRBV30
CAWSLTDKNIQYF
>TRBJ2-2|TRBV30
CAWSNSPDTGELFF
>TRBJ2-3|TRBV11-2
CASSWTSGGRDTQYF
>TRBJ1-3|TRBV2
CASGGTGGNTIYF
>TRBJ2-1|TRBV4-3
CASSQVPGLAAYNEQFF
>TRBJ2-1|TRBV29-1
CSAGGIEQFF
>TRBJ2-7|TRBV13
CASSLVRYEQYF
>TRBJ1-4|TRBV30
CAWSHKTGQSNEKLFF
>TRBJ2-7|TRBV7-9
CASSPPTRRQYF
>TRBJ2-7|TRBV15
CATSGTQGRYEQYF
>TRBJ2-1|TRBV10-3
CAISEYRDNEQFF
>TRBJ2-3|TRBV11-2
CASSWTSGGAVDTQYF
>TRBJ2-5|TRBV5-1
CASSGQGAETQYF
>TRBJ2-5|TRBV7-2
CASSFRGPGQETQYF
>TRBJ2-5|TRBV5-6
CASSLLGQGEETQYF
>TRBJ2-7|TRBV29-1
CSVVRGSYEQYF
>TRBJ2-7|TRBV9
CASSVGNRRDLYEQYF
>TRBJ2-1|TRBV4-1
CASSPQRGLPGNEQFF
>TRBJ2-3|TRBV30
CAGIGQSTDTQYF
>TRBJ2-3|TRBV9
CASSRGGAMVTQYF
>TRBJ2-7|TRBV27
CASSPGQARWEQYF
>TRBJ2-7|TRBV29-1
CSVEDHSGGRKYEQYF
>TRBJ1-2|TRBV14
CASSQGTYGYTF
>TRBJ2-5|TRBV7-9
CASSEMETQYF
>TRBJ2-3|TRBV9
CASSVDRGTQYF
>TRBJ2-5|TRBV29-1
CSVLTRSGETQYF
>TRBJ2-1|TRBV4-3
CASSQDQTGVKNEQFF